What follows are 3 T cell receptor beta chains derived from one specimen sequenced in a study of OX40 agonist ivuxolimab in advanced cancers. Sequencing used immunoSEQ multiplex PCR; TCRdb keeps in-frame clones, though not all of them. This sample has over 55,000 clones, with 85% to 90% found just once. This material consisted of CD4+ or CD8+ T cells sorted from blood, taken in a trial of the OX40 agonist ivuxolimab. These TCRs come from an adult with an advanced solid tumor such as melanoma, head and neck, liver or kidney cancer.

The CDR3 coding sequence is TGTGCCAGCAGCGTAGCGGGGCGGGGCTCGACCTACGAGCAGTACTTC. Its translation: CASSVAGRGSTYEQYF. J is TRBJ2-7 and V is TRBV9, with D perhaps TRBD2 (6 bases). Trimming cost V 0 bases and J 2 bases, with 15 bases left between them. Per germline, CDR1 SGDLS and CDR2 YYNGEE. The CDR3 is 16 amino acids.

The count of this clone is one. The rearrangement joins TRBV7-9 to TRBJ2-1; D call uncertain. CDR3 length: 10 residues. Germline V CDR1 and CDR2: SEHNR, FQNEAQ (reference sequence). The V end was cut by 1 base, the J end by 9 bases, with 1 base between. The CDR3 is CASSLVEQFF. The CDR3 DNA sequence: TGTGCCAGCAGCTTAGTTGAGCAGTTCTTC.

This chain links TRBV2 with TRBJ1-6; a possible D gene is TRBD1 (6 bases). Germline CDR1 is SNHLY and CDR2 is FYNNEI. The CDR3 is 14 residues long. Between the trimmed V and J ends, which lost 5 bases and 10 bases, there was a span of 15 bases. CDR3 residues: CASSTNREGSPLHF. In DNA form, the CDR3 reads TGTGCCAGCAGTACAAACAGGGAAGGGTCACCCCTCCACTTT.